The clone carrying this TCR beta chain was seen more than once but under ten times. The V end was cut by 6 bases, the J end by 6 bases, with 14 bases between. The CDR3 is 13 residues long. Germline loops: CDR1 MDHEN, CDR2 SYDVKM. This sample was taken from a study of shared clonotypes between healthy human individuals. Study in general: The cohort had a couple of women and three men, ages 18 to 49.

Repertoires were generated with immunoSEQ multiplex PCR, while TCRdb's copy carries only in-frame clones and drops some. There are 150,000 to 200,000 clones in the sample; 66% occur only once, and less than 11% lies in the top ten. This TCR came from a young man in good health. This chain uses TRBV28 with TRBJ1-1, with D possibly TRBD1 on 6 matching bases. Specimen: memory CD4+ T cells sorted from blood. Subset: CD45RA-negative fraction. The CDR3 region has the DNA TGTGCCAGCAGACCGACAGGCAGGGCTGAAGCTTTCTTT. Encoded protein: CASRPTGRAEAFF.